One and the same sample provided the 17 T cell receptor beta chains below, sequenced in a study of vaccination and CD4 T cells after COVID-19. CD4+ T cells that had been cultured provided DNA sequenced with the Oncomine TCR Beta short-read assay. Via MiXCR, TCRdb re-called the PCR reads, giving one row per CDR3 protein. Of 9,500 to 15,000 distinct CDR3 sequences in the sample, roughly 38% were seen once. Indicated treatment: roughly 10-day PBMC culture with coronavirus spike peptide pools or control peptides (ViraFEST assay). These receptors' targets are unknown. Sequenced: cultured CD4+ T cells from blood. The receptor source for this set is a human donor with COVID-19.

The chain is built from TRBV10-1 and TRBJ1-6; TRBD1 might be the D (6 bases). The CDR3 sequence is 17 residues long. Germline assignment: CDR1 WNHNN and CDR2 SYGVQD (reference sequence). V dropped 9 bases and J dropped 1 base, with 19 bases sitting between them. The CDR3 here is CARIGQGWRSYNSPLHF. Written as DNA, the CDR3 is TGCGCCAGGATAGGGCAGGGGTGGAGGTCCTATAATTCACCCCTCCACTTT.

The chain is built from TRBV2 and TRBJ2-2, with D unclear. Looked up from germline, CDR1 is SNHLY and CDR2 is FYNNEI. The CDR3 extends over 13 amino acids. The ends were cut back, 5 bases at V and 6 bases at J, with 10 bases in the middle. This chain's CDR3 is CASSPSFSGELFF. CDR3 sequence (DNA): TGTGCCAGCAGTCCAAGTTTCTCCGGGGAGCTGTTTTTT.

The chain recombines TRBV30 with TRBJ1-2, with a possible D match to TRBD1 (6 bases). The CDR3 consists of 15 residues. Trimming cost V 3 bases and J 8 bases, with 22 bases left between them. Per germline, CDR1 GTSNPN and CDR2 SVGIG (reference sequence). CDR3 DNA sequence: TGTGCCTGGAGCCCCGTCCGGGGGCCGGGAGGAGGCTACACCTTC. This gives the protein CAWSPVRGPGGGYTF.

This clonotype was counted only a few times. The chain recombines TRBV28 with TRBJ1-2; possible D gene TRBD1, 6 bases. V dropped 5 bases and J dropped 8 bases, with 9 bases sitting between them. CDR3 length equals 11 residues. Germline V lookup: CDR1 MDHEN, CDR2 SYDVKM. The CDR3 reads CASSTGSGYTF. CDR3 DNA: TGTGCCAGCAGTACAGGGTCCGGCTACACCTTC.

The chain couples TRBV6-2 or TRBV6-3 to TRBJ1-2; D is possibly TRBD1 (5 bases). Germline loops: CDR1 MNHEY, CDR2 SVGEGT. With 5 bases removed from V and 8 bases from J, the gap between germline ends came to 15 bases. The CDR3 has 13 residues. Written as DNA, the CDR3 is TGTGCCAGCAGTGACACCGCTCGGGACGGCTACACCTTC. It translates to CASSDTARDGYTF.

The CDR3 loop reads CASSSLLRGGNNEQFF. The CDR3 DNA sequence: TGTGCCAGCAGTTCCCTCCTGCGGGGGGGTAACAATGAGCAGTTCTTC. The rearrangement joins TRBV27 to TRBJ2-1; 9 bases are a match to TRBD2. This CDR3 comprises 16 residues. Germline V gene lookup returns CDR1 MNHEY and CDR2 SMNVEV (reference sequence). With V trimmed by 4 bases and J by 5 bases, 9 bases remained unmatched.

The J gene is TRBJ1-2, the V gene TRBV20-1; no clear D gene. The V end lost 0 bases, the J end lost 8 bases, and 19 bases lay between the germline ends. This CDR3 comprises 15 residues. Germline CDR1 reads DFQATT; CDR2 reads SNEGSKA (reference sequence). This CDR3 is CSARDVKGPVYGYTF. For the CDR3, the DNA is TGCAGTGCTAGAGATGTGAAGGGCCCAGTCTACGGCTACACCTTC.

The rearrangement joins TRBV7-6 to TRBJ1-5; D gene ambiguous. Germline lookup yields CDR1 SGHVS and CDR2 FNYEAQ. V was cut by 1 base and J by 0 bases, with 13 bases left in between. The CDR3 has 17 amino acids. The CDR3: CASSLGILPNSNQPQHF. As DNA, the CDR3 is TGTGCCAGCAGCTTAGGCATTTTACCAAATAGCAATCAGCCCCAGCATTTT.

The genes are TRBV7-8 and TRBJ1-5; D not resolved. The CDR3 has 16 residues. Trimming cost V 5 bases and J 6 bases, with 20 bases left between them. Looked up from germline, CDR1 is SGHVS and CDR2 is FQNEAQ. CDR3 in DNA: TGTGCCAGCAGCCCACGGGCCACGGGGAGCGGTCAGCCCCAGCATTTT. Translated, it gives CASSPRATGSGQPQHF.

The J gene is TRBJ1-4, the V gene TRBV27, with TRBD1 matching 10 bases. The CDR3 has 18 residues. Germline assignment: CDR1 MNHEY and CDR2 SMNVEV (reference sequence). The ends lost 6 bases at V and 5 bases at J; junction bases unmatched: 15. CDR3 protein: CASRMTGGAFVPNEKLFF. The DNA for the CDR3 is TGTGCCAGCAGGATGACAGGGGGCGCTTTCGTCCCGAATGAAAAACTGTTTTTT. Supplemented by reference TRBV27 and TRBJ1-4, the full variable domain reads EAQVTQNPRYLITVTGKKLTVTCSQNMNHEYMSWYRQDPGLGLRQIYYSMNVEVTDKGDVPEGYKVSRKEKRNFPLILESPSPNQTSLYFCASRMTGGAFVPNEKLFFGSGTQLSVL.

J is TRBJ1-2 and V is TRBV2; possible D gene TRBD1, 5 bases. Germline V gene data show CDR1 as SNHLY and CDR2 as FYNNEI. The CDR3 is 14 residues long. Trimming pared 7 bases from V and 6 bases from J, leaving 18 bases between. CDR3 residues: CASTGVRREHGYTF. DNA for the CDR3: TGTGCCAGCACCGGGGTCCGCAGGGAGCATGGCTACACCTTC.

This rearrangement joins TRBV25-1 to TRBJ2-2, with 8 bases lining up with TRBD2. The germline CDR1 and CDR2 sequences are MGHDK and SYGVNS. The trim removed 6 bases at V and 4 bases at J, leaving 7 bases unmatched. The CDR3 sequence is 15 residues long. CDR3 amino acids: CASSGGGVPTGELFF. CDR3 coding DNA: TGTGCCAGCAGCGGGGGGGGTGTCCCCACCGGGGAGCTGTTTTTT.

Comment on this clonotype: A junction end diverges from the germline sequence, so it may reflect a read error. The J gene is TRBJ1-5, the V gene TRBV19; 7 bases align to TRBD1. This CDR3 region has 19 residues. CDR1 LNHDA and CDR2 SQIVND come from the germline V gene (reference sequence). The DNA of the CDR3 is TGTGTCAGTACCATACGAGACGGGACAGCTGTTGGGGGTAATCAGCCCCAGCATTTT. It specifies CVSTIRDGTAVGGNQPQHF.

V usage is TRBV6-5 and J usage is TRBJ1-1; 7 bases fit TRBD1. Losses at the gene ends were 4 bases for V and 4 bases for J; bases not matched to a gene: 9. Germline V CDR1 and CDR2: MNHEY, SVGAGI. This CDR3 has 15 amino acids. DNA of the CDR3: TGTGCCAGCAGTTCCTATACAGGGGAGAGCACTGAAGCTTTCTTT. Translating it yields CASSSYTGESTEAFF.

The chain is built from TRBV6-5 and TRBJ2-7; D unresolved. There are 14 residues in the CDR3. V was pared by 0 bases and J by 4 bases, with 10 bases between. Germline V gene data show CDR1 as MNHEY and CDR2 as SVGAGI. As DNA, the CDR3 is TGTGCCAGCAGTTACTCGTACGGAAATTACGAGCAGTACTTC. Translated, it gives CASSYSYGNYEQYF.

This chain joins TRBV29-1 and TRBJ1-3, with 9 bases matching TRBD1. The CDR3 contains 15 residues. CDR1 SQVTM and CDR2 ANQGSEA come from the germline V gene. Unmatched junction bases numbered 10, after V lost 6 bases and J lost 4 bases. The CDR3 here is CSVAQGQGGGNTIYF. The CDR3 DNA reads as TGCAGCGTGGCTCAGGGACAGGGAGGCGGAAACACCATATATTTT. The full variable domain, completed using reference TRBV29-1 and TRBJ1-3, is SAVISQKPSRDICQRGTSLTIQCQVDSQVTMMFWYRQQPGQSLTLIATANQGSEATYESGFVIDKFPISRPNLTFSTLTVSNMSPEDSSIYLCSVAQGQGGGNTIYFGEGSWLTVV.

The chain is built from TRBV11-3 and TRBJ2-3; 12 bases line up with TRBD2. The junction had 11 bases not matched to a gene; V was cut back by 5 bases and J by 2 bases. Germline V lookup: CDR1 SGHNT, CDR2 YENEEA. The CDR3 has 18 residues. CDR3 DNA sequence: TGTGCCAGCAGCCGGACTAGCGGGAACGTCGGGGCCACAGATACGCAGTATTTT. Its translation is CASSRTSGNVGATDTQYF.